The 19 T cell receptor beta chains presented below share a single source sample, sequenced in a study of blood T cells in healthy people across ages. Alongside a J-beta primer mix, a sample-barcoded 5' primer served in a second PCR lasting 7 to 11 cycles. TCRdb called the 5' RACE reads again in MiXCR, with one record for every CDR3 protein. The sample has around 650,000 distinct CDR3 sequences; roughly 30% are singletons. Input material: blood. The source is a woman over 75 in good health.

A remark on this clonotype: A much more abundant neighbour one base away suggests this may be a read error. The rearrangement uses TRBV20-1 and TRBJ2-4; D is perhaps TRBD2 (5 bases). The J call may be mistaken, given a closer DNA end match to TRBJ2-7. CDR1 and CDR2 from the germline V gene are DFQATT and SNEGSKA (reference sequence). The CDR3 covers 11 residues. CDR3 sequence (DNA): TGCAGGGCTAGAGCGGACCACGAGCAGTACTTC. The encoded protein is CRARADHEQYF.

Turning to this clonotype: Being one base from a much bigger clone, this may be a read error. The rearrangement links TRBV7-6 to TRBJ2-5; perhaps D is TRBD1 or TRBD2 (7 bases each). Matching the DNA end better, TRBJ2-7 makes the J call doubtful. Germline loops: CDR1 SGHVS, CDR2 FNYEAQ. The CDR3 has 14 residues. Written as DNA, the CDR3 is TGTGCCAGCAGCTTCAAGGGAGGGGGCGGCGAGCAGTACTTC. Protein sequence: CASSFKGGGGEQYF.

This chain links TRBV4-2 with TRBJ2-7, with 10 bases matching TRBD1. V lost 0 bases and J lost 2; bases outside the gene matches: 16. The CDR3 extends over 20 amino acids. CDR1 is LGHNA and CDR2 is YNFKEQ in the germline V gene. Here the CDR3 reads CASSQDLPGTGVWIPYEQYF. In nucleotides, the CDR3 is TGTGCCAGCAGCCAAGACCTGCCCGGGACAGGGGTATGGATACCCTACGAGCAGTACTTC.

The sample holds many counts of this clonotype. The chain is built from TRBV15 and TRBJ2-1; unclear D gene. V was shortened by 0 bases and J by 12 bases, with 12 bases between the two germline ends. Germline V gene lookup returns CDR1 LNHNV and CDR2 YYDKDF (reference sequence). The length of the CDR3 is 13 residues. CDR3 coding DNA: TGTGCCACCAGCAGAGATCCGGCAGACCTGCAGTTCTTC. Encoded protein: CATSRDPADLQFF.

The chain uses TRBV11-2 and TRBJ2-5; D is possibly TRBD2 (7 bases). V lost 1 base and J 5 bases, leaving 17 bases between the germline ends. Germline V gene data show CDR1 as SGHAT and CDR2 as FQNNGV. The CDR3 length is 16 residues. DNA for the CDR3: TGTGCCAGCAGCTTAGGGAGGGCGGGGGCAGGGGAGACCCAGTACTTC. It codes for CASSLGRAGAGETQYF.

About this clonotype itself: One base away lies a much larger clone, so this may be a sequencing read error. V is TRBV7-8 and J is TRBJ2-4; D gene unclear. The CDR3 has 14 residues. Germline lookup yields CDR1 SGHVS and CDR2 FQNEAQ. The CDR3 nucleotides read TGTGCCCGCAGCTTAGGGTTCGTAAAAAACATTCAGTACTTC. Encoded protein: CARSLGFVKNIQYF.

The V and J genes are TRBV4-3 and TRBJ2-1; 14 bases are shared with TRBD2. There are 17 residues in the CDR3. Germline CDR1 and CDR2: LGHNA and YSLEER. V shed 0 bases, J shed 10 bases, and the junction held 8 bases outside the gene matches. The CDR3 loop is CASSQDLGTSGSHEQFF. The CDR3 coding sequence is TGCGCCAGCAGCCAAGATCTGGGGACTAGCGGGAGTCACGAGCAGTTCTTC.

This clonotype came up many times. This sequence joins TRBV7-2 and TRBJ1-2, with no clear D. This CDR3 has 14 residues. V dropped 5 bases and J dropped 2 bases, with 12 bases sitting between them. Germline loops: CDR1 SGHTA, CDR2 FQGNSA. The CDR3, as DNA: TGTGCCAGCAGCAGGGTAGTCGGGAACTATGGCTACACCTTC. This gives the protein CASSRVVGNYGYTF.

A remark on this clonotype: This clone may be a read error of a much larger clone one base away. The chain couples TRBV30 to TRBJ1-2; no definite D call. Germline V lookup: CDR1 GTSNPN, CDR2 SVGIG (reference sequence). This CDR3 region has 12 residues. Between the trimmed V and J ends, which lost 4 bases and 8 bases, there was a span of 14 bases. Written as DNA, the CDR3 is TGTGCCTGGACGCCCCAGTTAGGGGGCTACACCTTC. Translation gives CAWTPQLGGYTF.

V gene TRBV10-3 combines with J gene TRBJ2-7; 14 positions match TRBD2. CDR1 and CDR2 from the germline V gene are ENHRY and SYGVKD. This CDR3 has 16 amino acids. Germline trimming cut 11 bases from V and 2 bases from J; bases unmatched to any gene: 11. CDR3 residues: CAPQGGLAGVPYEQYF. CDR3 bases: TGTGCCCCTCAGGGGGGACTAGCGGGAGTCCCCTACGAGCAGTACTTC.

V gene TRBV7-3 combines with J gene TRBJ1-2, with no clear D. V was shortened by 1 base and J by 6 bases, with 9 bases between the two germline ends. The length of the CDR3 is 13 residues. Germline CDR1 and CDR2: SGHTA and FQGTGA. The CDR3 region has the DNA TGTGCCAGCAGCTTAAACAGTTTAAATGGCTACACCTTC. Its translation is CASSLNSLNGYTF.

To note about this clonotype: It is likely a read error, because the conserved phenylalanine at the end of the CDR3 is missing. The genes are TRBV5-1 and TRBJ2-5, with 7 nucleotides matching TRBD1. This CDR3 region has 13 residues. Per the germline V gene, CDR1 is SGHRS and CDR2 is YFSETQ. The trim removed 4 bases at V and 4 bases at J, leaving 4 bases unmatched. CDR3 nucleotide sequence: TGCGCCAGCAGCGGCTACAGGGGAGAGACCCAGTACTGC. Its translation is CASSGYRGETQYC.

Only a few counts were recorded for this clonotype. The chain uses TRBV30 and TRBJ1-2, with D possibly TRBD1 on 6 matching bases. The CDR3 has 14 residues. The germline CDR1 and CDR2 sequences are GTSNPN and SVGIG (reference sequence). The ends were cut back, 0 bases at V and 3 bases at J, with 11 bases in the middle. CDR3 protein: CAWSVSRGDYGYTF. Here the CDR3 DNA reads TGTGCCTGGAGTGTATCAAGGGGGGACTATGGCTACACCTTC.

This clonotype was counted ten times or more. This chain links TRBV30 with TRBJ1-1; D remains ambiguous. Per germline, CDR1 GTSNPN and CDR2 SVGIG (reference sequence). CDR3 size: 11 residues. CDR3 sequence (DNA): TGTGCTGGAGGGCCGAACACTGAAGCTTTCTTT. It codes for CAGGPNTEAFF.

This clonotype was recorded many times. This chain uses TRBV11-1 with TRBJ2-1; TRBD2 matches 8 bases. Losses at the gene ends were 7 bases for V and 2 bases for J; bases not matched to a gene: 4. There are 14 residues in the CDR3. Germline V gene sequence: CDR1 SGHAT, CDR2 FQDESV (reference sequence). CDR3 sequence reads: CASKAGEAYNEQFF. The CDR3 DNA reads as TGTGCCAGCAAAGCGGGGGAGGCCTACAATGAGCAGTTCTTC. Based on the CDR3 plus reference TRBV11-1 and TRBJ2-1, the full variable domain is EAEVAQSPRYKITEKSQAVAFWCDPISGHATLYWYRQILGQGPELLVQFQDESVVDDSQLPKDRFSAERLKGVDSTLKIQPAELGDSAMYLCASKAGEAYNEQFFGPGTRLTVL.

This clonotype was seen repeatedly, ten times or more. The rearrangement uses TRBV3-1 and TRBJ1-1, with D maybe TRBD1 (5 bases). Germline CDR1 is LGHDT and CDR2 is YNNKEL (reference sequence). Trimming took off 0 bases at V and 0 bases at J, with 8 bases between the two ends. This CDR3 is 15 amino acids long. The CDR3, as DNA: TGTGCCAGCAGCCAAGACGGGGGGATGAACACTGAAGCTTTCTTT. Protein: CASSQDGGMNTEAFF.

This clonotype showed up just a few times. J is TRBJ1-5 and V is TRBV20-1, with D possibly being TRBD1 (5 bases). Trimming left V 0 bases short and J 4 bases short, with 13 bases between. Germline V lookup: CDR1 DFQATT, CDR2 SNEGSKA (reference sequence). The CDR3 has 15 residues. CDR3 DNA: TGCAGTGCTAGAGATTTAACAGGACGGAATCAGCCCCAGCATTTT. Amino acids: CSARDLTGRNQPQHF.

This clonotype occurred many times. The chain recombines TRBV27 with TRBJ2-7; TRBD2 matches 7 bases. Germline V lookup: CDR1 MNHEY, CDR2 SMNVEV (reference sequence). Trimming at V came to 0 bases and at J to 5 bases, leaving 7 bases not matched to a gene. The CDR3 contains 15 residues. Here the CDR3 DNA reads TGTGCCAGCAGTTTATCCCCACTAGCGTTCAACGAGCAGTACTTC. Translating gives CASSLSPLAFNEQYF.

Turning to this clonotype: A much larger clone differs from this one at a single base, so this may be a read error. The chain couples TRBV20-1 to TRBJ2-1, with D maybe TRBD2 (6 bases). CDR1 and CDR2 from the germline V gene are DFQATT and SNEGSKA (reference sequence). The CDR3 is made up of 15 amino acids. Trimming took 0 bases from V and 1 from J, leaving 10 bases between them. This chain's CDR3 is CSARERGRSYNEQFF. CDR3 DNA: TGCAGTGCTAGAGAGCGGGGACGGTCCTACAATGAGCAGTTCTTC.